A selection of T cell receptor beta chains follows, all from one sample in a study of OX40 agonist ivuxolimab in advanced cancers. TCRdb's copy holds only in-frame clones and misses some; the assay was immunoSEQ multiplex PCR. The table shows about 50,000 clones, with over 90% occurring only once. Sequenced here: CD4+ or CD8+ T cells sorted from blood, sampled in a trial of the OX40 agonist ivuxolimab. The origin of the receptors is an adult with an advanced solid tumor such as melanoma, head and neck, liver or kidney cancer. The CDR3 runs from the conserved cysteine through the conserved F or W. The order of the fields is CDR3 length, J gene, D gene, clone size, V gene, CDR3 DNA, CDR3 protein. The D gene is left open where the match is weak. Rows give clone size only sometimes, using once, few, many, or a class for an expanded clone.

14 TRBJ1-1 - - TRBV6-6 TGTGCCAGCAGTTACGTCCCCGGAGGGGCTGAAGCTTTCTTT CASSYVPGGAEAFF
17 TRBJ1-1 - - TRBV7-3 TGTGCCAGCACCGGCCGGACGGATCTGGCCATGAACACTGAAGCTTTCTTT CASTGRTDLAMNTEAFF
13 TRBJ2-7 TRBD1 - TRBV19 TGTGCCAGTAGCGACAGGGGTGCCTACGAGCAGTACTTC CASSDRGAYEQYF
16 TRBJ1-5 - - TRBV7-9 TGTGCCAGCAGCTCAGGAGGGGGGGCAAGCAATCAGCCCCAGCATTTT CASSSGGGASNQPQHF
14 TRBJ2-7 - - TRBV15 TGTGCCACCAGCAGAGATGGCCTCTCCTACGAGCAGTACTTC CATSRDGLSYEQYF
16 TRBJ1-1 TRBD1 - TRBV11-2 TGTGCCAGCAGCACCAGGACAGGGGCCGCGGTGACTGAAGCTTTCTTT CASSTRTGAAVTEAFF
18 TRBJ2-6 - - TRBV5-4 TGTGCCAGCAGCCTTGGGCGGGGGCCCACTTCCGGGGCCAACGTCCTGACTTTC CASSLGRGPTSGANVLTF
15 TRBJ2-2 TRBD2 - TRBV7-8 TGTGCCAGCAGCTTAGGGACTAGCAACGCCGGGGAGCTGTTTTTT CASSLGTSNAGELFF
18 TRBJ1-1 TRBD1 - TRBV5-8 TGTGCCAGCAGCGATATCCGACAGGGTGGTTTTGTGAACACTGAAGCTTTCTTT CASSDIRQGGFVNTEAFF
14 TRBJ2-1 TRBD2 - TRBV29-1 TGCAGCGTTGCGCCTAGCGGGGCTTACAATGAGCAGTTCTTC CSVAPSGAYNEQFF
15 TRBJ2-7 - - TRBV7-6 TGTGCCAGCAGCTTAGAGGCAGGGACTTATTACGAGCAGTACTTC CASSLEAGTYYEQYF
16 TRBJ2-6 - - TRBV5-8 TGTGCCAGCAGCTTGTTTGTAGTGACCGGGGCCAACGTCCTGACTTTC CASSLFVVTGANVLTF
16 TRBJ1-1 - - TRBV9 TGTGCCAGCAGCGTAATCAACAAGCCGAGTCCCACTGAAGCTTTCTTT CASSVINKPSPTEAFF
12 TRBJ1-2 - - TRBV11-2 TGTGCCAGCAGCTTGGTTCACGGTGGCTACACCTTC CASSLVHGGYTF
16 TRBJ2-5 - - TRBV27 TGTGCCAGCAGTTACTCGGGGGGCCGGTACCAAGAGACCCAGTACTTC CASSYSGGRYQETQYF
15 TRBJ2-1 - - TRBV7-6 TGTGCCAGCAGCTTAGGTCAGGGACGGTACAATGAGCAGTTCTTC CASSLGQGRYNEQFF
11 TRBJ2-5 - once TRBV5-1 TGCGCCGGCAGCTTGGGCGAGACCCAGTACTTC CAGSLGETQYF
17 TRBJ2-1 TRBD1 - TRBV5-1 TGCGCCAGCAGCTCAAGCTGGGGGACAGGGGCCTACAATGAGCAGTTCTTC CASSSSWGTGAYNEQFF
13 TRBJ2-5 - - TRBV6-1 TGTGCCAGCAGTGAAGACCGGTATGAGACCCAGTACTTC CASSEDRYETQYF
14 TRBJ1-6 - - TRBV10-1 TGCGCCAGCAGTGATAGCGGGGCTCGTTCACCCCTCCACTTT CASSDSGARSPLHF
17 TRBJ2-7 TRBD1 - TRBV27 TGTGCCAGCACCAGTTTGGGAACCGGGACAGGTAGCTACGAGCAGTACTTC CASTSLGTGTGSYEQYF
13 TRBJ1-5 - - TRBV30 TGTGCCTGGAACGGGGGTAGCAATCAGCCCCAGCATTTT CAWNGGSNQPQHF
16 TRBJ2-3 TRBD2 - TRBV7-8 TGTGCCAGCAGCTTGTGGAGCGGGGGGGCCCCAGATACGCAGTATTTT CASSLWSGGAPDTQYF
15 TRBJ1-4 - - TRBV27 TGTGCCAGCAGTTTATCAATAGACAGATATGAAAAACTGTTTTTT CASSLSIDRYEKLFF
16 TRBJ2-3 TRBD2 - TRBV7-9 TGTGCCAGCAGCGACGGACTAGCAAAAATCACAGATACGCAGTATTTT CASSDGLAKITDTQYF
15 TRBJ2-3 TRBD1 once TRBV5-1 TGCGCCAGCAGCTTGACCCAAGGGGGCCCAGATACGCAGTATTTT CASSLTQGGPDTQYF
15 TRBJ2-1 TRBD1 - TRBV6-1 TGTGCCACCCATTCCCCCGGGACAGGCTACAATGAGCAGTTCTTC CATHSPGTGYNEQFF
11 TRBJ1-5 - - TRBV10-2 TGCGCCAGTCAGTTCCATCAGCCCCAGCATTTT CASQFHQPQHF
16 TRBJ2-3 - - TRBV7-6 TGTGCCAGCAGCTTACGGGCAGGCTCCCTCACAGATACGCAGTATTTT CASSLRAGSLTDTQYF
18 TRBJ2-2 - - TRBV7-9 TGTGCCAGCAGCTTACCCAATTTACAGGGAAACCCGGGCGGGGAGCTGTTTTTT CASSLPNLQGNPGGELFF
14 TRBJ2-2 TRBD2 few TRBV15 TGTGCCACCAGCAGAGATCGGGAGGCCGGGGAGCTGTTTTTT CATSRDREAGELFF
18 TRBJ1-2 - - TRBV5-4 TGTGCCAGCTATACTTTCCCGGGACTCAATAGGTTGAACTATGGCTACACCTTC CASYTFPGLNRLNYGYTF
12 TRBJ2-3 - - TRBV6-4 TGTGCCAGCAGTGATGGGGGAGATACGCAGTATTTT CASSDGGDTQYF
13 TRBJ1-1 - - TRBV7-9 TGTGCCAGCAGCTTACAGGGGAGGGATGAAGCTTTCTTT CASSLQGRDEAFF
14 TRBJ2-1 - - TRBV5-1 TGCGCCAGCAGCTTCCAGAAGAATTACAATGAGCAGTTCTTC CASSFQKNYNEQFF
16 TRBJ2-7 - - TRBV4-1 TGCGCCAGCAGCCAAGGTTGGCCGGGAGCATCCTACGAGCAGTACTTC CASSQGWPGASYEQYF
16 TRBJ1-6 TRBD1 - TRBV4-1 TGCGCCAGCAGCCAGAAGGGGGCCCCCTATAATTCACCCCTCCACTTT CASSQKGAPYNSPLHF
15 TRBJ1-1 TRBD1 - TRBV7-9 TGTGCCAGCAGCCTAGCGGGACAGGGGCGAACTGAAGCTTTCTTT CASSLAGQGRTEAFF
14 TRBJ2-7 - - TRBV5-1 TGCGCCAGCAGCTTGGGGTCAGGGGCCTACGAGCAGTACTTC CASSLGSGAYEQYF
14 TRBJ2-1 - - TRBV6-5 TGTGCCAGCACGCTGCGGGGGCCCGGGGATGAGCAGTTCTTC CASTLRGPGDEQFF
15 TRBJ1-2 - - TRBV4-1 TGCGCCAGCAGCCTAATACCGGGACCTCGGTATGGCTACACCTTC CASSLIPGPRYGYTF
18 TRBJ2-1 TRBD2 - TRBV4-1 TGCGCCAGCAGCCAAGATGGGCTAGCGGGAGAACTATACAATGAGCAGTTCTTC CASSQDGLAGELYNEQFF
15 TRBJ1-2 - - TRBV18 TGTGCCAGCTCACCAGCAGCAGGAGGGAACGATGGCTACACCTTC CASSPAAGGNDGYTF
15 TRBJ1-4 - - TRBV6-1 TGTGCCAGCAGTGAAGCCCCTGACGCTAATGAAAAACTGTTTTTT CASSEAPDANEKLFF
16 TRBJ2-1 TRBD2 - TRBV11-1 TGTGCCAGCAGTCGCCGGACTAGCGGGGTGAGGAATGAGCAGTTCTTC CASSRRTSGVRNEQFF
15 TRBJ2-3 - - TRBV9 TGTGCCAGCAGCTCTAGACGGGAGCCCGCACATACGCAGTATTTT CASSSRREPAHTQYF